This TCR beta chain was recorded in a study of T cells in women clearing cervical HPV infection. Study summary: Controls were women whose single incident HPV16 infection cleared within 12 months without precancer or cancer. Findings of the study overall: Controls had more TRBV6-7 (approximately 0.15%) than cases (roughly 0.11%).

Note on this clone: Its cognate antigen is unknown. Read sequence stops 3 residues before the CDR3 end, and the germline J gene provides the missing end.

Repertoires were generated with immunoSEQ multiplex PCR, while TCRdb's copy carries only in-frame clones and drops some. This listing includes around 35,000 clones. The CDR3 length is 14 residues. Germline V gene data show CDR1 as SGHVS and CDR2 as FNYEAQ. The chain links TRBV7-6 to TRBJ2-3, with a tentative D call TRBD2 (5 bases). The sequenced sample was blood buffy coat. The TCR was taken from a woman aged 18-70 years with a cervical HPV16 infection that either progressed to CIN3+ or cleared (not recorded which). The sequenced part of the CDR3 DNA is TGTGCCAGCAGCTTAGAGGCTAGCCAAGAGACG. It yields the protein CASSLEASQET. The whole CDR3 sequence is CASSLEASQETQYF. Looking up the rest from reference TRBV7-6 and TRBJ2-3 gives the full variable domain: GAGVSQSPRYKVTKRGQDVALRCDPISGHVSLYWYRQALGQGPEFLTYFNYEAQQDKSGLPNDRFSAERPEGSISTLTIQRTEQRDSAMYRCASSLEASQETQYFGPGTRLTVL.